Listed here is a single T cell receptor beta chain. The antigen is undetermined. The source of the sample is a study of cytomegalovirus exposure and HLA in healthy donors. Study outcomes and limitations: Previous analysis showed most TCR beta V segments were productive about 90% or about 30% of the time.

The PCR ran on 60 Vbeta and 13 Jbeta primers. This table comes from immunoSEQ multiplex PCR, and its TCRdb copy is limited to in-frame clones, with some not included. The sample yields 100,000 to 150,000 clones, more than 60% seen once. Germline CDR1 is MGHDK and CDR2 is SYGVNS. This CDR3 comprises 13 residues. V was clipped by 7 bases and J by 2 bases, with 11 bases between them. The sequence derives from a man under 40 in good health and CMV-seronegative. The chain has TRBV25-1 and TRBJ1-1; no reliable D call. The sample taken for sequencing was PBMCs. CDR3 loop: CASTHTANTEAFF. CDR3 DNA sequence: TGTGCCAGCACCCATACAGCAAACACTGAAGCTTTCTTT.